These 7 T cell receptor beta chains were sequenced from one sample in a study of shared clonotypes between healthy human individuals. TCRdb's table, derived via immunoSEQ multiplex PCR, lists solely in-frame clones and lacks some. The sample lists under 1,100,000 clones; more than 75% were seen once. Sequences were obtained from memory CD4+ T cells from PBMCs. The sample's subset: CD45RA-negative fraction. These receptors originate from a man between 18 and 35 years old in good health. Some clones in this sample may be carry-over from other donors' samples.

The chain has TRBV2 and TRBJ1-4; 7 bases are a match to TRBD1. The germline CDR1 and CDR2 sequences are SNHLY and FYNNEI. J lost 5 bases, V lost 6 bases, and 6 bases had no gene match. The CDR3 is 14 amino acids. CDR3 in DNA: TGTGCCAGCAGGGGGCAGGGGGGCAATGAAAAACTGTTTTTT. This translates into CASRGQGGNEKLFF.

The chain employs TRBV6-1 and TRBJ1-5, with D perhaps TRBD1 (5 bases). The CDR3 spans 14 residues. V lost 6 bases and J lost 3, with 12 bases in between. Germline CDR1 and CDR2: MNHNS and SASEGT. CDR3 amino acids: CASRNPGTNQPQHF. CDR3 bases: TGTGCCAGCAGGAACCCCGGGACCAATCAGCCCCAGCATTTT.

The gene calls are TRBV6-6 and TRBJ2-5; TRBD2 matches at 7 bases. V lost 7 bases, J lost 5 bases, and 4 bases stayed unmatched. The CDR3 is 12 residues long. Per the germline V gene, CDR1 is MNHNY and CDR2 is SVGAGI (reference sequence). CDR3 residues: CASTMRGETQYF. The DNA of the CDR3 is TGTGCCAGCACCATGCGGGGGGAGACCCAGTACTTC.

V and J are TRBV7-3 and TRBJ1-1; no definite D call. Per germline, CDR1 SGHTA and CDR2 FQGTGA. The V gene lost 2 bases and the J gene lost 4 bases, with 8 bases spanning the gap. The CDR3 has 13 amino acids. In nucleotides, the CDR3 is TGTGCCAGCAGCTTACTGACAACCACTGAAGCTTTCTTT. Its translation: CASSLLTTTEAFF.

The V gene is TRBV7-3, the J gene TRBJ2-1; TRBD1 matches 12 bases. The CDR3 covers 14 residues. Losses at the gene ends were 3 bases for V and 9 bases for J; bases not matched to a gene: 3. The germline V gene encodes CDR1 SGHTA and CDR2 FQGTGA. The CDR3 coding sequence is TGTGCCAGCAGCTTCCCGGGACAGGGGGCTGAGCAGTTCTTC. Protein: CASSFPGQGAEQFF.

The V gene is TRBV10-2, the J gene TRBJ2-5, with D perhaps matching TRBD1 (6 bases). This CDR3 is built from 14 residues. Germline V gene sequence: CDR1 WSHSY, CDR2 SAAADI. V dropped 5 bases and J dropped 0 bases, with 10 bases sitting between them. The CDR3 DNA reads TGCGCCAGCAGTTACCGACAGGACCAAGAGACCCAGTACTTC. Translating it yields CASSYRQDQETQYF.

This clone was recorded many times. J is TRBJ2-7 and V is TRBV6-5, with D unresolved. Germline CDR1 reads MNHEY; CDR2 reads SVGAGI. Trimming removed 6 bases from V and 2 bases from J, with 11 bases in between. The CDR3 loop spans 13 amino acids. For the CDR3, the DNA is TGTGCCAGCAGGGGCTCTCGACCCTACGAGCAGTACTTC. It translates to CASRGSRPYEQYF.